This TCR beta chain derives from a study of tumor-infiltrating lymphocytes in primary liver carcinoma. Co-extraction of RNA and DNA was performed on about 18-33 mg of unsorted bulk tissue. About this clonotype: Its specificity is unknown.

Study-wide results and caveats: The 250 largest clones made up significantly more of tumor than blood repertoires (p = 0.039). No more than about 8-24% of top clones could be seen in all five tumor regions.

The trim removed 5 bases at V and 4 bases at J, leaving 5 bases unmatched. The CDR3 is made up of 13 amino acids. In germline, CDR1 is DFQATT, CDR2 SNEGSKA (reference sequence). A constant-region primer primed TCR beta cDNA synthesis from 400 to 550 ng of total RNA. Sequencing libraries for TCR beta derived from three nested multiplex PCR rounds that used slightly modified ARM-PCR. TRBV1-TRBV30 forward primers paired with a C-beta reverse primer were used in the first two PCR rounds, which ran approximately 10 cycles each. TCRdb ran MiXCR on the multiplex PCR reads and lists one entry per CDR3 protein. The data hold roughly 120,000 distinct CDR3 sequences, with around 64% observed a single time.

This chain connects TRBV20-1 to TRBJ2-3; 8 bases align to TRBD1. This clonotype was sampled from an older woman with primary liver carcinoma and hepatitis B virus infection. The sequenced sample was liver tumor tissue from sampling region 3. As to subset: tumor region T3, left-lateral pole. This CDR3 is CSAYRQGPDTQYF. CDR3 in DNA: TGCAGTGCTTACAGACAGGGGCCAGATACGCAGTATTTT.